One T cell receptor beta chain is described in this entry. Its antigen remains unidentified. Participants with hyperthyroidism, aged 18 to 65, were newly diagnosed with under 2 months' duration. The data were taken from a study of Graves' ophthalmopathy and Graves' hyperthyroidism. General study findings and limits: Most expanded thyroid clonotypes above 0.001 frequency also appeared in blood.

TCR beta CDR3 amplification used RNA transcripts. Following a first-round RT-PCR that used HTBI primers, a second-round multiplex PCR was carried out. TCRdb recomputed calls from the multiplex PCR reads with MiXCR, one row per CDR3 protein. The repertoire holds a few hundred thousand distinct CDR3 sequences, with roughly 40% as singletons. Trimming left V 2 bases short and J 8 bases short, with 18 bases between. CDR3 length equals 15 residues. Germline V gene data show CDR1 as SEHNR and CDR2 as FQNEAQ (reference sequence). Material for sequencing was peripheral blood or thyroid tissue (not recorded which). V gene TRBV7-9 combines with J gene TRBJ1-2; D is possibly TRBD1 (5 bases). This receptor was taken from an adult man with Graves' hyperthyroidism. The CDR3 protein is CASSLQGLGVWGYTF. CDR3 in DNA: TGTGCCAGCAGCTTACAGGGCCTGGGAGTTTGGGGCTACACCTTC. Using reference TRBV7-9 and TRBJ1-2 for the parts outside the CDR3, the full variable domain is DTGVSQNPRHKITKRGQNVTFRCDPISEHNRLYWYRQTLGQGPEFLTYFQNEAQLEKSRLLSDRFSAERPKGSFSTLEIQRTEQGDSAMYLCASSLQGLGVWGYTFGSGTRLTVV.